Below are 26 T cell receptor beta chains sequenced from a single sample in a study of control samples from healthy donors and cancer patients. Assay: immunoSEQ multiplex PCR; the TCRdb copy retains only in-frame clones and omits some. The table lists approximately 27,000 clones, 70% to 90% of them singletons, with 6.5% to 8% in the top ten. Sample: PBMCs. These receptors all come from a woman aged 55-70 years with head and neck cancer.

The chain couples TRBV7-9 to TRBJ2-7; D unresolved. CDR3 length: 15 residues. Trimming cost V 4 bases and J 0 bases, with 13 bases left between them. The V gene's germline CDR1 is SEHNR and CDR2 FQNEAQ (reference sequence). CDR3: CASSSIPSSSYEQYF. The DNA for the CDR3 is TGTGCCAGCAGCTCTATCCCCTCCAGCTCCTACGAGCAGTACTTC.

This rearrangement joins TRBV14 to TRBJ2-5, with D hard to call. The germline V and J ends were trimmed by 4 bases and 4 bases, with 13 bases remaining between them. The CDR3 covers 14 residues. Germline lookup yields CDR1 SGHDN and CDR2 FVKESK. The chain's CDR3 is CASSPLGSPETQYF. As DNA, the CDR3 is TGTGCCAGCAGCCCGCTTGGTTCCCCAGAGACCCAGTACTTC.

The rearrangement uses TRBV9 and TRBJ2-7; D may be TRBD2 (5 bases). V lost 4 bases and J lost 3, with 14 bases in between. CDR3 size: 14 residues. Germline values: CDR1 SGDLS, CDR2 YYNGEE. The CDR3 region has the DNA TGTGCCAGCAGCCCCAGAGAGGGAATCTACGAGCAGTACTTC. It yields the protein CASSPREGIYEQYF.

The V call is TRBV30, the J call TRBJ1-1; D gene ambiguous. V lost 0 bases to trimming and J lost 3 bases, with 11 bases between them. Germline CDR1 is GTSNPN and CDR2 is SVGIG (reference sequence). CDR3 length: 14 amino acids. CDR3 nucleotides: TGTGCCTGGAGTGTCCCGGGCCGTTACACTGAAGCTTTCTTT. Translating it yields CAWSVPGRYTEAFF.

The chain recombines TRBV4-3 with TRBJ2-2; D is unresolved. CDR3 length equals 16 residues. The germline V gene encodes CDR1 LGHNA and CDR2 YSLEER. Deletions cut 0 bases from V and 1 base from J, with 9 bases between. In DNA, the CDR3 is TGCGCCAGCAGCCAAGAGCCTGGCGGGAACACCGGGGAGCTGTTTTTT. It encodes CASSQEPGGNTGELFF.

J is TRBJ2-7 and V is TRBV27, with 7 positions matching TRBD2. This CDR3 is built from 14 residues. Losses at the gene ends were 4 bases for V and 3 bases for J; bases not matched to a gene: 6. Germline V lookup: CDR1 MNHEY, CDR2 SMNVEV (reference sequence). Written as DNA, the CDR3 is TGTGCCAGCAGTTCCGGGACTACCGGCTACGAGCAGTACTTC. It translates to CASSSGTTGYEQYF.

This chain joins TRBV20-1 and TRBJ1-2; D not resolved. The CDR3 runs 11 residues. CDR1 is DFQATT and CDR2 is SNEGSKA in the germline V gene (reference sequence). Trimming shortened V by 3 bases and J by 4 bases, and 6 bases separated the two germline ends. The CDR3 here is CSASMAYGYTF. The DNA for the CDR3 is TGCAGTGCTAGTATGGCCTATGGCTACACCTTC.

This clone was observed a single time. The V gene is TRBV4-3, the J gene TRBJ2-3; no clear D. The CDR3 runs 16 residues. Trimming stripped 0 bases from V and 2 bases from J, with 12 bases between. Germline CDR1 and CDR2: LGHNA and YSLEER. The CDR3 protein is CASSQDRAEFTDTQYF. CDR3 bases: TGCGCCAGCAGCCAAGATAGGGCGGAGTTCACAGATACGCAGTATTTT.

The chain is built from TRBV7-9 and TRBJ2-7; unclear D gene. This CDR3 spans 13 amino acids. Germline V gives CDR1 SEHNR, CDR2 FQNEAQ (reference sequence). The V end lost 3 bases, the J end lost 2 bases, and 8 bases lay between the germline ends. CDR3 region: CASSFDGTYEQYF. The CDR3 bases are TGTGCCAGCAGCTTCGACGGTACCTACGAGCAGTACTTC.

This clone occurred a few times. The chain carries TRBV7-2 and TRBJ2-1, with D unclear. Germline loops: CDR1 SGHTA, CDR2 FQGNSA. The V end lost 5 bases, the J end lost 4 bases, and 6 bases lay between the germline ends. The CDR3 contains 12 residues. CDR3 nucleotide sequence: TGTGCCAGCAGCACCCTATACAATGAGCAGTTCTTC. This translates into CASSTLYNEQFF.

The chain links TRBV5-1 to TRBJ2-7; D remains unclear. Germline loops: CDR1 SGHRS, CDR2 YFSETQ. The CDR3 has 13 residues. V was cut by 4 bases and J by 1 base, with 9 bases left in between. DNA of the CDR3: TGCGCCAGCAGCCTAGACCCGTCCTACGAGCAGTACTTC. Encoded protein: CASSLDPSYEQYF. The whole variable domain, filled in from reference TRBV5-1 and TRBJ2-7, reads KAGVTQTPRYLIKTRGQQVTLSCSPISGHRSVSWYQQTPGQGLQFLFEYFSETQRNKGNFPGRFSGRQFSNSRSEMNVSTLELGDSALYLCASSLDPSYEQYFGPGTRLTVT.

J is TRBJ2-5 and V is TRBV7-2; 9 bases are a match to TRBD2. The CDR3 consists of 15 residues. CDR1 is SGHTA, CDR2 FQGNSA, per germline. J gave up 0 bases and V 3 bases, and 2 bases lay outside the gene matches. The CDR3 spells CASSLSSGNQETQYF. In DNA, the CDR3 is TGTGCCAGCAGCTTGTCTAGCGGGAACCAAGAGACCCAGTACTTC.

The rearrangement joins TRBV5-6 to TRBJ2-7; D is unclear. Germline V gene lookup returns CDR1 SGHDT and CDR2 YYEEEE. V dropped 0 bases and J dropped 0 bases, with 4 bases sitting between them. CDR3 length: 13 residues. The CDR3 spells CASSLVDSYEQYF. For the CDR3, the DNA is TGTGCCAGCAGCTTGGTTGACTCCTACGAGCAGTACTTC.

The chain is built from TRBV11-1 and TRBJ2-2; 7 bases align to TRBD1. V lost 5 bases, J lost 4 bases, and 4 bases stayed unmatched. Per the germline V gene, CDR1 is SGHAT and CDR2 is FQDESV (reference sequence). This CDR3 spans 14 amino acids. The CDR3 DNA is TGTGCCAGCAGCGGGACAGTCGCCACCGGGGAGCTGTTTTTT. This gives the protein CASSGTVATGELFF.

V is TRBV18 and J is TRBJ1-1, with TRBD1 identical over 9 bases. CDR3 length: 16 residues. CDR1 KGHSH and CDR2 LQKENI come from the germline V gene. V lost 3 bases and J lost 1; bases outside the gene matches: 6. CDR3 in amino acids: CASSPGQGRKNTEAFF. The CDR3 DNA sequence: TGTGCCAGCTCACCGGGACAGGGAAGGAAGAACACTGAAGCTTTCTTT.

The chain has TRBV4-3 and TRBJ2-5; D possibly matches TRBD1 or TRBD2 (6 bases each). The CDR3 is 15 residues long. Germline V gene sequence: CDR1 LGHNA, CDR2 YSLEER. Trimming took 0 bases from V and 4 from J, leaving 12 bases between them. The CDR3 DNA is TGCGCCAGCAGCCAAGATAGGGGGGTCGGAGAGACCCAGTACTTC. It specifies CASSQDRGVGETQYF.

V and J are TRBV11-2 and TRBJ1-6; the match to TRBD1 covers 7 bases. Germline V lookup: CDR1 SGHAT, CDR2 FQNNGV. There are 15 residues in the CDR3. V trimming: 1 base; J trimming: 6 bases; junction bases outside the gene matches: 3. Here the CDR3 reads CASSLGQGGNSPLHF. CDR3 nucleotide sequence: TGTGCCAGCAGCTTAGGGCAGGGGGGTAATTCACCCCTCCACTTT.

The chain recombines TRBV5-1 with TRBJ1-3; unclear D gene. The CDR3 runs to 15 residues. V dropped 0 bases and J dropped 8 bases, with 15 bases sitting between them. CDR1 and CDR2 (germline): SGHRS, YFSETQ. As DNA, the CDR3 is TGCGCCAGCAGCTTGGGAGACCGGCTGTGGGACACCATATATTTT. Translating it yields CASSLGDRLWDTIYF. Variable domain in full (rest from reference TRBV5-1 and TRBJ1-3): KAGVTQTPRYLIKTRGQQVTLSCSPISGHRSVSWYQQTPGQGLQFLFEYFSETQRNKGNFPGRFSGRQFSNSRSEMNVSTLELGDSALYLCASSLGDRLWDTIYFGEGSWLTVV.

The genes are TRBV4-1 and TRBJ1-4; 8 bases map to TRBD1. CDR1 is MGHRA and CDR2 is YSYEKL in the germline V gene. The V segment lost 6 bases and the J segment 4 bases; nucleotides outside the gene matches: 7. CDR3 size: 15 residues. The CDR3 here is CASSIGQGGNEKLFF. DNA for the CDR3: TGCGCCAGCAGTATAGGACAGGGAGGTAATGAAAAACTGTTTTTT.

The J gene is TRBJ2-7, the V gene TRBV15, with 9 bases that match TRBD2. This CDR3 is 16 amino acids long. V lost 5 bases to trimming and J lost 0 bases; unmatched junction nucleotides: 8. Germline-derived CDR1 and CDR2 are LNHNV and YYDKDF (reference sequence). The CDR3 DNA reads as TGTGCCACCAGCGGGCGGGGGGGCCCCACCTCCTACGAGCAGTACTTC. Residues: CATSGRGGPTSYEQYF.

The chain employs TRBV19 and TRBJ2-3; 8 nucleotides agree with TRBD2. This CDR3 spans 13 amino acids. The germline gives CDR1 LNHDA, CDR2 SQIVND (reference sequence). The CDR3 here is CASAGANTDTQYF. The CDR3 DNA reads as TGTGCTTCAGCGGGGGCAAACACAGATACGCAGTATTTT.

J is TRBJ2-3 and V is TRBV5-1, with TRBD2 as a possible D gene (6 bases). The germline gives CDR1 SGHRS, CDR2 YFSETQ. Trimming took 6 bases from V and 2 from J, leaving 13 bases between them. The CDR3 is 14 amino acids. The CDR3 sequence is CASKQAGITDTQYF. In nucleotides, the CDR3 is TGCGCCAGCAAACAGGCGGGAATCACAGATACGCAGTATTTT. Filled out from reference TRBV5-1 and TRBJ2-3, the complete variable domain reads KAGVTQTPRYLIKTRGQQVTLSCSPISGHRSVSWYQQTPGQGLQFLFEYFSETQRNKGNFPGRFSGRQFSNSRSEMNVSTLELGDSALYLCASKQAGITDTQYFGPGTRLTVL.

This clone has only one observation. This rearrangement joins TRBV6-1 to TRBJ2-1; TRBD1 aligns across 7 bases. Trimming removed 3 bases from V and 7 bases from J; junction bases left unmatched: 9. The CDR3 totals 15 residues. The germline gives CDR1 MNHNS, CDR2 SASEGT. CDR3 sequence (DNA): TGTGCCAGCAGTGATTCCAGGGGGATTACGAATGAGCAGTTCTTC. Amino acids: CASSDSRGITNEQFF.

This clone was seen just once. J is TRBJ1-5 and V is TRBV3-1 (or the pseudogene TRBV3-2); a possible D gene is TRBD1 (6 bases). The CDR3 totals 15 residues. Germline V gives CDR1 LGHDT, CDR2 YNNKEL (reference sequence). Trimming removed 1 base from V and 2 bases from J, with 9 bases in between. CDR3 region: CASSQGGQRNQPQHF. The DNA of the CDR3 is TGTGCCAGCAGCCAAGGAGGACAGCGCAATCAGCCCCAGCATTTT.

CDR3 amino acids: CASSVEGFGNTIYF. CDR3 DNA sequence: TGTGCCAGCAGCGTGGAAGGGTTTGGAAACACCATATATTTT. The chain uses TRBV5-5 and TRBJ1-3; D remains unclear. The CDR3 runs to 14 residues. Trimming pared 4 bases from V and 3 bases from J, leaving 11 bases between. Germline lookup yields CDR1 SGHKS and CDR2 YYEKEE (reference sequence). The variable domain in full, completed from reference TRBV5-5 and TRBJ1-3, reads DAGVTQSPTHLIKTRGQQVTLRCSPISGHKSVSWYQQVLGQGPQFIFQYYEKEERGRGNFPDRFSARQFPNYSSELNVNALLLGDSALYLCASSVEGFGNTIYFGEGSWLTVV.

This clone was recorded only once. V and J are TRBV12-3 or TRBV12-4 and TRBJ1-2; D may be TRBD1 (5 bases). The CDR3 is made up of 13 amino acids. V lost 4 bases, J lost 8 bases, and 14 bases lay in between. The CDR3, as DNA: TGTGCCAGCAGTTCCGGGGACGTGTGGGGCTACACCTTC. As protein: CASSSGDVWGYTF.